This T cell receptor beta chain was obtained from a study of cytomegalovirus exposure and HLA in healthy donors. The table lists this clone with a few counts. Vbeta (60) and Jbeta (13) primers were used in the PCR. The method was immunoSEQ multiplex PCR; TCRdb's version includes in-frame clones alone and lacks a portion of them. There are 250,000 to 350,000 clones in the sample; roughly 88% occur only once, and around 3.7% lies in the top ten. V lost 6 bases and J 8 bases, leaving 16 bases between the germline ends. CDR1 is MDHEN and CDR2 is SYDVKM in the germline V gene. The CDR3 runs to 14 residues.

The sample was PBMCs. The receptor's source is a man aged 35-49 years in good health and CMV-seropositive. The chain employs TRBV28 and TRBJ1-4; no clear D. CDR3 nucleotide sequence: TGTGCCAGCAGCAAGACCCAACCGGGGGAAAAACTGTTTTTT. Amino acids: CASSKTQPGEKLFF.